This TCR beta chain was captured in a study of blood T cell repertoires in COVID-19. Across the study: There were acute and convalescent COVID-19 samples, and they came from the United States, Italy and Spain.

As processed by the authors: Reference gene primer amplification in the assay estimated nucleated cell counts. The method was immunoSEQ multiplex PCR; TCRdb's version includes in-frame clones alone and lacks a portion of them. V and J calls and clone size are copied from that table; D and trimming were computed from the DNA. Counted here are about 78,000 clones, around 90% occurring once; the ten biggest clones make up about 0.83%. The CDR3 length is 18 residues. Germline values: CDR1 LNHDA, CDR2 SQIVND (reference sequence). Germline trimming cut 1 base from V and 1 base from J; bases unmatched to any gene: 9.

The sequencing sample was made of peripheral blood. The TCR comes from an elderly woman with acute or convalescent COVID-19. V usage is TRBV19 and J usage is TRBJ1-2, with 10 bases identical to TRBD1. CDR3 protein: CASSIARGQGSINYGYTF. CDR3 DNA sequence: TGTGCCAGTAGTATAGCCCGGGGACAGGGGTCAATTAACTATGGCTACACCTTC.